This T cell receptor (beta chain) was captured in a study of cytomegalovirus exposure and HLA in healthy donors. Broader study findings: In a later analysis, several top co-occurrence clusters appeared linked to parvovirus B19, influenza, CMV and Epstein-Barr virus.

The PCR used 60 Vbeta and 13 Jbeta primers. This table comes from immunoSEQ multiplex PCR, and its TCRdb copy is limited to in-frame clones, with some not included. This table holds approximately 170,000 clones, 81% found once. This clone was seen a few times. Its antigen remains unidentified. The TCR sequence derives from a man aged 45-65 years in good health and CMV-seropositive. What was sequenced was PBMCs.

In DNA form, the CDR3 reads TGTGCCAGCAGCGCACTACCGAGTACAACCTACGAGCAGTACTTC. This translates into CASSALPSTTYEQYF. This rearrangement joins TRBV9 to TRBJ2-7, with unresolved D. The CDR3 runs 15 residues. Germline CDR1 is SGDLS and CDR2 is YYNGEE. Between the trimmed V and J ends, which lost 3 bases and 2 bases, there was a span of 15 bases.